This TCR beta chain was identified during a study of monozygotic twins with inflammatory bowel disease. Study-level points and caveats: Between concordant and discordant twins, repertoire similarity failed to differ, a result that limited power may explain. Those with IBD had lower TCRbeta diversity (inverse Simpson) than their healthy co-twins did.

A remark on this clonotype: What it recognizes is unknown.

A total RNA quantity of about 4,000 ng went into each TCR library. TCRdb re-called the 5' RACE reads and shows each CDR3 protein once, DNA omitted. The sample holds approximately 150,000 distinct CDR3 sequences. The sample was blood. The sequence was obtained from a human donor with ulcerative colitis or Crohn's disease, or a healthy co-twin of an affected twin (not recorded which).

The CDR3 spells CASSLIGTGDLGELFF. The chain uses TRBV5-1 and TRBJ2-2; TCRdb selects TRBD1, and the lack of DNA leaves this call unchecked. CDR1 and CDR2 from the germline V gene are SGHRS and YFSETQ. This CDR3 has 16 amino acids.